This is a list of T cell receptor beta chains from one sample in a study of early T cells in non-severe SARS-CoV-2 infection. Via MiXCR, TCRdb re-called the 5' RACE reads, giving one row per CDR3 protein. Here the sample spans some 77,000 distinct CDR3 sequences, about a sixth being singletons. The sample consisted of whole blood. These receptors all come from an adult who was a healthcare worker with PCR-confirmed SARS-CoV-2 infection or an uninfected control (not recorded which). The CDR3 runs from the conserved cysteine through the conserved F or W. D genes are given only for firm matches. Rows give clone size only sometimes, using once, few, many, or a class for an expanded clone.

cdr3_aa cdr3_nt clone_size d_call j_call v_call
CASSLGFMGEQYF TGTGCCAGCAGCTTAGGGTTTATGGGGGAGCAGTACTTC . . TRBJ2-7 TRBV7-9
CASSPDRGHGEQYF TGTGCCAGCAGTCCGGACAGGGGGCACGGCGAGCAGTACTTC . TRBD1 TRBJ2-7 TRBV12-3/TRBV12-4
CASSPLVQGAREQYF TGTGCCAGCAGTCCCCTGGTGCAGGGGGCGCGGGAGCAGTACTTC . TRBD1 TRBJ2-7 TRBV6-1
CASSPLTGLQPQHF TGTGCCAGCAGTCCTTTGACGGGCTTACAGCCCCAGCATTTT few . TRBJ1-5 TRBV28
CASSPRSRENTEAFF TGTGCCAGCAGCCCCCGTTCCAGGGAGAACACTGAAGCTTTCTTT few . TRBJ1-1 TRBV9
CASSQFRGVAGGRNEQFF TGTGCCAGCAGCCAATTTCGGGGCGTAGCGGGGGGGCGGAATGAGCAGTTCTTC . TRBD2 TRBJ2-1 TRBV3-1
CASSRQYEQFF TGTGCCAGCAGTCGGCAGTATGAGCAGTTCTTC . . TRBJ2-1 TRBV12-3/TRBV12-4
CASSEGELAPYNEQFF TGTGCCAGCAGCGAGGGGGAACTAGCGCCATACAATGAGCAGTTCTTC many . TRBJ2-1 TRBV7-9
CASRDLQGKNTEAFF TGTGCCAGCAGAGATCTACAGGGAAAGAACACTGAAGCTTTCTTT few . TRBJ1-1 TRBV6-6
CSSSSPGREQYF TGCAGCTCCTCCTCCCCGGGGCGCGAGCAGTACTTC . . TRBJ2-7 TRBV29-1
CASRDSRWTEAFF TGTGCCAGCAGAGACTCGCGTTGGACTGAAGCTTTCTTT once . TRBJ1-1 TRBV2
CASKTGPVSPLHF TGTGCCAGCAAGACTGGCCCCGTTTCACCCCTCCACTTT few . TRBJ1-6 TRBV28
CASSPRDRGLGPQHF TGTGCCAGCAGTCCCCGGGACAGGGGCTTGGGGCCCCAGCATTTT . TRBD1 TRBJ1-5 TRBV12-3/TRBV12-4
CASSWATLGEEKLFF TGTGCCAGCAGCTGGGCGACCCTGGGAGAGGAAAAACTGTTTTTT . . TRBJ1-4 TRBV7-2
CASSLPGKETQYF TGTGCCAGCAGCCTCCCGGGGAAGGAGACCCAGTACTTC . . TRBJ2-5 TRBV5-4
CASSLGDSGNTIYF TGCGCCAGCAGCTTGGGTGACTCTGGAAACACCATATATTTT few . TRBJ1-3 TRBV5-1
CASSIQTFTGELFF TGTGCCAGCAGTATACAGACCTTCACCGGGGAGCTGTTTTTT few . TRBJ2-2 TRBV12-3/TRBV12-4
CASSRPAAGVGNTEAFF TGTGCCAGCAGCCGACCTGCCGCAGGGGTGGGCAACACTGAAGCTTTCTTT few . TRBJ1-1 TRBV13
CASSQGQRPSAQYF TGTGCCAGCAGCCAAGGTCAGCGCCCCTCAGCCCAGTACTTC many . TRBJ2-5 TRBV3-1
CASSLVGRQASSPLHF TGTGCCAGCAGCTTAGTCGGTCGACAGGCGAGTTCACCCCTCCACTTT . . TRBJ1-6 TRBV11-3
CASSRYPGYTQYF TGTGCCAGCAGCCGATACCCGGGGTATACGCAGTATTTT . . TRBJ2-3 TRBV12-3/TRBV12-4
CASSFSPGSYEQYF TGTGCCAGCAGCTTCTCCCCGGGCTCCTACGAGCAGTACTTC . . TRBJ2-7 TRBV11-2
CASSSHSSGSALHF TGTGCCAGCAGCTCACACTCGAGCGGTTCGGCCCTCCACTTT . . TRBJ1-6 TRBV7-3
CASSRAGGASSGNTIYF TGTGCCAGCAGCCGGGCCGGGGGGGCCAGCTCTGGAAACACCATATATTTT few . TRBJ1-3 TRBV11-2
CASSQAWGEKAEQYF TGTGCCAGCAGCCAGGCGTGGGGGGAAAAAGCGGAGCAGTACTTC few . TRBJ2-7 TRBV3-1
CSAISSGSSAEKLFF TGCAGTGCTATCTCCTCCGGCAGCAGCGCTGAAAAACTGTTTTTT . . TRBJ1-4 TRBV20-1
CASSLARGAITYEQYF TGTGCCAGCAGCTTAGCGCGGGGGGCTATAACCTACGAGCAGTACTTC . TRBD2 TRBJ2-7 TRBV7-8
CASSLAPYEQYF TGTGCCAGCAGCTTAGCCCCCTACGAGCAGTACTTC . . TRBJ2-7 TRBV11-2
CASSITPRSYGYTF TGTGCCAGTAGTATAACCCCCAGGAGCTATGGCTACACCTTC . . TRBJ1-2 TRBV19
CASSQEAGRHAFF TGTGCCAGCAGCCAGGAGGCAGGGCGTCACGCTTTCTTT few . TRBJ1-1 TRBV7-9
CASRPGGGSSGANVLTF TGTGCCAGCAGGCCAGGAGGGGGTAGCTCTGGGGCCAACGTCCTGACTTTC many . TRBJ2-6 TRBV28
CASSFKAGPSYEQYF TGTGCCAGCAGCTTTAAAGCGGGACCATCCTACGAGCAGTACTTC few TRBD2 TRBJ2-7 TRBV7-9
CASSPLAGVITGELFF TGTGCCAGCAGCCCTTTAGCGGGAGTTATAACCGGGGAGCTGTTTTTT . TRBD2 TRBJ2-2 TRBV2
CASSFGPQNSNQPQHF TGTGCCAGCAGCTTCGGGCCGCAGAATAGCAATCAGCCCCAGCATTTT . . TRBJ1-5 TRBV5-5
CASSRGKGSWGYTF TGTGCCAGCAGCAGGGGCAAGGGATCATGGGGCTACACCTTC . . TRBJ1-2 TRBV14
CASSPRSLGWVTEAFF TGTGCCAGCAGCCCCCGTTCACTTGGGTGGGTCACTGAAGCTTTCTTT . . TRBJ1-1 TRBV6-5
CASSPRRTSSTDTQYF TGTGCCAGCAGCCCAAGACGTACCTCTAGCACAGATACGCAGTATTTT . . TRBJ2-3 TRBV5-5
CASTGTANSPLHF TGCGCCAGTACCGGGACAGCCAATTCACCCCTCCACTTT many TRBD1 TRBJ1-6 TRBV10-2
CATSDVRGQWPYEQYF TGTGCCACCAGTGATGTCCGGGGACAGTGGCCCTACGAGCAGTACTTC many TRBD1 TRBJ2-7 TRBV24-1
CSVRGPGGNTEAFF TGCAGCGTTCGGGGTCCCGGGGGGAACACTGAAGCTTTCTTT . . TRBJ1-1 TRBV29-1
CARSSGQGNEKLFF TGTGCCAGGAGCTCGGGACAGGGGAATGAAAAACTGTTTTTT few TRBD1 TRBJ1-4 TRBV2
CASSPRSETQYF TGTGCCAGCTCACCACGGTCCGAGACCCAGTACTTC few . TRBJ2-5 TRBV18
CASSPQPNSENTIYF TGTGCCAGCAGCCCTCAGCCGAACTCTGAAAACACCATATATTTT . . TRBJ1-3 TRBV7-6
CAASGGAYNEQFF TGTGCCGCGTCGGGGGGGGCCTACAATGAGCAGTTCTTC . TRBD2 TRBJ2-1 TRBV10-3
CASRHMDRTGTTGELFF TGCGCCAGCAGGCACATGGACCGGACAGGGACCACCGGGGAGCTGTTTTTT once TRBD1 TRBJ2-2 TRBV4-1
CASSLSGGASNEQFF TGCGCCAGCAGCCTTAGCGGGGGGGCCTCCAATGAGCAGTTCTTC . TRBD2 TRBJ2-1 TRBV4-1
CSAELGDGYTF TGCAGTGCTGAATTGGGGGATGGCTACACCTTC . . TRBJ1-2 TRBV20-1
CATSDLCGVPYEQYF TGTGCCACCAGTGATTTGTGTGGTGTCCCCTACGAGCAGTACTTC many . TRBJ2-7 TRBV24-1
CASSQTDREGGYTF TGTGCCAGCAGCCAGACGGACAGGGAAGGGGGCTACACCTTC . TRBD1 TRBJ1-2 TRBV14
CSASPKKRVTWAETQYF TGCAGTGCTAGCCCGAAGAAGCGGGTCACCTGGGCGGAGACCCAGTACTTC . . TRBJ2-5 TRBV20-1
CASSETSPLDGDRDNEQFF TGTGCCAGCAGTGAAACTTCCCCTCTTGATGGGGATAGGGACAATGAGCAGTTCTTC few . TRBJ2-1 TRBV6-1
CASSFSRSRGGQYF TGTGCCAGCAGCTTTTCGCGATCGCGCGGGGGGCAGTACTTC . TRBD2 TRBJ2-7 TRBV13
CASRGGGLNTGELFF TGTGCCAGCAGGGGGGGCGGATTAAACACCGGGGAGCTGTTTTTT . . TRBJ2-2 TRBV2
CASSFRGGLEQFF TGTGCCAGCAGTTTCCGAGGGGGTCTTGAGCAGTTCTTC . . TRBJ2-1 TRBV28
CASSTQDYEQYF TGCGCCAGCAGTACACAAGACTACGAGCAGTACTTC . . TRBJ2-7 TRBV5-1
CASSSQGGRDQPQHF TGTGCCAGCAGTTCCCAGGGAGGGCGGGATCAGCCCCAGCATTTT . . TRBJ1-5 TRBV28